The present TCR beta chain was sequenced within a study of blood T cell repertoires in COVID-19. Study-wide context: The samples span acute and convalescent COVID-19 from the United States, Italy and Spain.

In the authors' workflow: The authors estimated nucleated cell counts from reference gene primer amplification. Sequenced by immunoSEQ multiplex PCR; TCRdb stores in-frame clones only, minus some. V, J and clone size were drawn from that table, and D and trimming were deduced from the DNA. The sample holds about 490,000 clones, approximately 83% seen once. CDR3 size: 15 residues. Per germline, CDR1 MNHEY and CDR2 SVGAGI. Trimming shortened V by 2 bases and J by 3 bases, and 14 bases separated the two germline ends. The sequencing sample was made of peripheral blood. The sequence came from a human donor in a cohort sampled during active COVID-19. V usage is TRBV6-5 and J usage is TRBJ2-7; a possible D gene is TRBD1 (7 bases). For the CDR3, the DNA is TGTGCCAGCAGTTACGAAGACAGGGAGGACTACGAGCAGTACTTC. Translation: CASSYEDREDYEQYF.